This T cell receptor (beta chain) is drawn from a study of T cell responses to AZD1222 COVID-19 vaccine. As for the study in general: Recipients boosted at about 4 weeks or about 12 weeks are pooled. Points from the study as a whole: Donors were largely white British and mainly female; clonal diversity was possibly underestimated.

As concerns this clone: The antigen is undetermined.

Germline lookup yields CDR1 MGHDK and CDR2 SYGVNS. This CDR3 comprises 12 residues. V lost 6 bases to trimming and J lost 5 bases, with 10 bases between them. Method: immunoSEQ multiplex PCR; TCRdb's copy keeps in-frame clones and lacks some. The sample has around 100,000 clones; just over 90% are singletons. The V call is TRBV25-1, the J call TRBJ1-2; D remains ambiguous. The receptor's source is an adult in good health. The sample was peripheral blood, taken on day 0 of AZD1222 vaccination. CDR3 nucleotide sequence: TGTGCCAGCAGCTCGGGGATATATGGCTACACCTTC. This sequence encodes CASSSGIYGYTF.